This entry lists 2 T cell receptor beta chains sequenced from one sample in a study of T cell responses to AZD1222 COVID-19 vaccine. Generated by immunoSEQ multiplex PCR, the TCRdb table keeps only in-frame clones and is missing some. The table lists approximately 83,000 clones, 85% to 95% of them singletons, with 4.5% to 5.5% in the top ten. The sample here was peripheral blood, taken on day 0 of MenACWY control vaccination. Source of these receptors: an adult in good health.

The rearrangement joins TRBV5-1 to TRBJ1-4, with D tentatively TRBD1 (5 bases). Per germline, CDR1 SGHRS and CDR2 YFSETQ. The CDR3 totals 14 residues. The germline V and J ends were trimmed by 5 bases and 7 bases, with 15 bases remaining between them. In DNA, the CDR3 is TGCGCCAGCAGGGAGAGGGGCCTAAGTGAAAAACTGTTTTTT. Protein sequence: CASRERGLSEKLFF.

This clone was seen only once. The CDR3 DNA sequence: TGTGCCAGTCGAACAGGGGGCCGAGGCTACACCTTC. Translation: CASRTGGRGYTF. The V gene is TRBV7-9, the J gene TRBJ1-2; TRBD1 agrees at 9 bases. In germline, CDR1 is SEHNR, CDR2 FQNEAQ (reference sequence). This CDR3 contains 12 residues. The junction had 7 bases not matched to a gene; V was cut back by 9 bases and J by 8 bases.